What follows are 29 T cell receptor beta chains derived from one specimen sequenced in a study of blood T cell repertoires in COVID-19. TCRdb keeps only in-frame clones here, not all; method: immunoSEQ multiplex PCR. The sample yields about 310,000 clones, nearly 90% seen once. The sequenced sample consisted of peripheral blood. The receptors were gathered from a woman between 40 and 55 years old with COVID-19, enrolled during active disease.

The chain employs TRBV7-2 and TRBJ2-3; a weak D match, TRBD2 (5 bases). The CDR3 has 18 residues. V was trimmed by 1 base and J by 2 bases, leaving 19 bases between them. CDR1 is SGHTA and CDR2 is FQGNSA in the germline V gene. CDR3 loop: CASSLDWELRPYTDTQYF. In DNA, the CDR3 is TGTGCCAGCAGCTTAGACTGGGAGTTACGACCTTACACAGATACGCAGTATTTT.

CDR3 coding DNA: TGTGCCAGCAGCTTAATGGGGGGGGGAGTTGGTGAGCAGTACTTC. Amino acids: CASSLMGGGVGEQYF. The chain uses TRBV7-2 and TRBJ2-7; 7 bases are a match to TRBD2. Trimming cost V 2 bases and J 7 bases; bases outside gene matches: 11. There are 15 residues in the CDR3. The germline V gene has CDR1 SGHTA and CDR2 FQGNSA.

This clone was counted a single time. This chain joins TRBV6-5 and TRBJ2-2, with 7 bases aligning to TRBD1. CDR1 and CDR2 (germline): MNHEY, SVGAGI. This CDR3 has 16 residues. Trimming took 2 bases from V and 1 from J; bases not matched to a gene: 4. CDR3 DNA sequence: TGTGCCAGCAGTTACCGGACAGGCGTGAACACCGGGGAGCTGTTTTTT. Protein sequence: CASSYRTGVNTGELFF.

The rearrangement joins TRBV5-1 to TRBJ1-3, with D unresolved. Trimming stripped 0 bases from V and 0 bases from J, with 13 bases between. The CDR3 runs to 17 residues. Looked up from germline, CDR1 is SGHRS and CDR2 is YFSETQ. The CDR3 region is CASSLVGGTLSGNTIYF. The DNA for the CDR3 is TGCGCCAGCAGCTTGGTAGGAGGTACCCTCTCTGGAAACACCATATATTTT.

The genes are TRBV30 and TRBJ1-2, with D unclear. The ends were cut back, 2 bases at V and 4 bases at J, with 23 bases in the middle. Germline V lookup: CDR1 GTSNPN, CDR2 SVGIG (reference sequence). The CDR3 is 17 residues long. Written as DNA, the CDR3 is TGTGCCTGGAGTCTAGAGGCGCCCAGCCCTCCACCCTATGGCTACACCTTC. Encoded protein: CAWSLEAPSPPPYGYTF.

V gene TRBV12-3 or TRBV12-4 combines with J gene TRBJ1-1; possible D gene TRBD1, 5 bases. The CDR3 consists of 12 residues. The germline V and J ends were trimmed by 6 bases and 11 bases, with 16 bases remaining between them. The DNA for the CDR3 is TGTGCCAGCAGGAGAGACAGCGCACGGGCTTTCTTT. Its translation is CASRRDSARAFF.

The chain joins TRBV3-1 (or the pseudogene TRBV3-2) to TRBJ2-3; 7 bases map to TRBD1. Looked up from germline, CDR1 is LGHDT and CDR2 is YNNKEL (reference sequence). CDR3 length equals 16 residues. The ends lost 4 bases at V and 0 bases at J; junction bases unmatched: 7. CDR3 nucleotides: TGTGCCAGCAGCCCCGGGACAGCTCCTAGCACAGATACGCAGTATTTT. Protein sequence: CASSPGTAPSTDTQYF.

This clone was recorded a few times. The CDR3 loop is CASSQLQGTDTQYF. The DNA of the CDR3 is TGCGCCAGCAGCCAACTCCAGGGAACAGATACGCAGTATTTT. The rearrangement uses TRBV4-3 and TRBJ2-3; weak D call: TRBD1 (5 bases). Germline CDR1 LGHNA, CDR2 YSLEER. V was pared by 2 bases and J by 3 bases, with 9 bases between. The CDR3 covers 14 residues.

The rearrangement uses TRBV7-2 and TRBJ1-1; 9 positions match TRBD1. The CDR3 sequence is 15 residues long. Germline V CDR1 and CDR2: SGHTA, FQGNSA. The V segment lost 6 bases and the J segment 0 bases; nucleotides outside the gene matches: 5. CDR3 bases: TGTGCCAGCAGTACAGGGGGCCTCATGAACACTGAAGCTTTCTTT. Protein sequence: CASSTGGLMNTEAFF.

The chain combines TRBV9 with TRBJ1-4; D gene uncertain. The CDR3 runs to 14 residues. In germline, CDR1 is SGDLS, CDR2 YYNGEE. V dropped 4 bases and J dropped 3 bases, with 10 bases sitting between them. The CDR3 loop reads CASSLGSSNEKLFF. CDR3 DNA sequence: TGTGCCAGCAGCCTAGGGAGTTCTAATGAAAAACTGTTTTTT.

The chain links TRBV12-3 or TRBV12-4 to TRBJ1-1; no clear D. V was trimmed by 4 bases and J by 2 bases, leaving 8 bases between them. There are 13 residues in the CDR3. CDR3 sequence reads: CASSYRANTEAFF. CDR3 sequence (DNA): TGTGCCAGCAGTTACAGAGCTAACACTGAAGCTTTCTTT.

V and J are TRBV27 and TRBJ1-6; D ambiguous. Trimming took off 3 bases at V and 10 bases at J, with 10 bases between the two ends. The CDR3 spans 13 residues. Germline lookup yields CDR1 MNHEY and CDR2 SMNVEV (reference sequence). This CDR3 reads CASSLREWSPLHF. CDR3 coding DNA: TGTGCCAGCAGTTTGAGAGAGTGGTCACCCCTCCACTTT.

J is TRBJ2-7 and V is TRBV6-5; a possible D gene is TRBD1 (5 bases). CDR1 is MNHEY, CDR2 SVGAGI, per germline. The CDR3 sequence is 15 residues long. V was trimmed by 0 bases and J by 2 bases, leaving 11 bases between them. The CDR3 coding sequence is TGTGCCAGCAGTTACTCGACAGCGCCCACCTACGAGCAGTACTTC. This codes for CASSYSTAPTYEQYF.

V gene TRBV6-5 combines with J gene TRBJ1-1; D gene uncertain. Trimming pared 6 bases from V and 0 bases from J, leaving 14 bases between. The CDR3 has 15 residues. Germline assignment: CDR1 MNHEY and CDR2 SVGAGI. The CDR3: CASRPPGSLNTEAFF. The CDR3 DNA reads TGTGCCAGCAGGCCCCCGGGGAGCTTGAACACTGAAGCTTTCTTT.

This clone turned up a few times. The V call is TRBV6-6, the J call TRBJ1-2; 7 bases are shared with TRBD1. Germline V CDR1 and CDR2: MNHNY, SVGAGI (reference sequence). The CDR3 totals 14 residues. V lost 0 bases and J lost 8; bases outside the gene matches: 6. Written as DNA, the CDR3 is TGTGCCAGCAGTTACTCCGAGGGGGCGTCGGGCTACACCTTC. It encodes CASSYSEGASGYTF.

The chain carries TRBV18 and TRBJ2-3; TRBD2 matches at 9 bases. The V gene end was trimmed by 3 bases and the J gene end by 4 bases; junction bases not matched to a gene: 11. In germline, CDR1 is KGHSH, CDR2 LQKENI. The CDR3 is 17 residues long. CDR3 protein: CASSPLGSSGRADTQYF. CDR3 DNA: TGTGCCAGCTCACCCCTTGGCAGTAGCGGGAGAGCAGATACGCAGTATTTT.

The V and J genes are TRBV5-8 and TRBJ1-6, with unresolved D. V dropped 3 bases and J dropped 0 bases, with 16 bases sitting between them. The CDR3 runs to 18 residues. Germline V CDR1 and CDR2: SGHTS, YDEGEE. The CDR3 DNA reads TGTGCCAGCAGCTCCTACCCGACATCCATCTCCTATAATTCACCCCTCCACTTT. It yields the protein CASSSYPTSISYNSPLHF.

The V gene is TRBV7-8, the J gene TRBJ1-1, with unresolved D. The CDR3 length is 14 residues. Trimming shortened V by 3 bases and J by 0 bases, and 8 bases separated the two germline ends. Germline CDR1 reads SGHVS; CDR2 reads FQNEAQ. CDR3 DNA sequence: TGTGCCAGCAGCTTCAGACTTATGAACACTGAAGCTTTCTTT. Translated: CASSFRLMNTEAFF.

This clone was seen just once. The V call is TRBV28, the J call TRBJ2-7, with TRBD2 identical over 8 bases. Germline CDR1 is MDHEN and CDR2 is SYDVKM. J was trimmed by 9 bases and V by 6 bases; bases with no gene match: 16. The CDR3 has 15 amino acids. In DNA form, the CDR3 reads TGTGCCAGCAGCACCGGAGGGAGCGGGAGCCCCACGCAGTACTTC. The encoded protein is CASSTGGSGSPTQYF.

The chain carries TRBV28 and TRBJ1-6; TRBD1 aligns across 7 bases. The length of the CDR3 is 15 residues. The V segment lost 5 bases and the J segment 4 bases; nucleotides outside the gene matches: 5. CDR1 is MDHEN and CDR2 is SYDVKM in the germline V gene. The CDR3 loop reads CASSLGTAYNSPLHF. DNA of the CDR3: TGTGCCAGCAGTCTTGGGACAGCATATAATTCACCCCTCCACTTT.

This clone was found a few times. The J gene is TRBJ1-2, the V gene TRBV5-1; D is uncertain. The CDR3 consists of 13 residues. The V end was cut by 2 bases, the J end by 3 bases, with 8 bases between. Germline CDR1 reads SGHRS; CDR2 reads YFSETQ. CDR3 residues: CASSLSPDYGYTF. DNA for the CDR3: TGCGCCAGCAGCTTATCCCCGGACTATGGCTACACCTTC.

This clone was observed a single time. The chain uses TRBV7-8 and TRBJ2-7; TRBD2 matches at 10 bases. This CDR3 has 16 amino acids. Trimming took 5 bases from V and 5 from J; bases not matched to a gene: 12. The V gene's germline CDR1 is SGHVS and CDR2 FQNEAQ. The CDR3 is CASSPRSGGGFNEQYF. Written as DNA, the CDR3 is TGTGCCAGCAGCCCGAGGAGCGGGGGGGGATTTAACGAGCAGTACTTC.

This sequence joins TRBV7-2 and TRBJ1-2; D is unresolved. The V end was cut by 1 base, the J end by 9 bases, with 18 bases between. Germline assignment: CDR1 SGHTA and CDR2 FQGNSA. CDR3 length: 15 residues. The CDR3, as DNA: TGTGCCAGCAGCTTAGGGCGGGGTAGACCCACGAGCTACACCTTC. The encoded protein is CASSLGRGRPTSYTF.

The rearrangement uses TRBV18 and TRBJ1-4; a weak D match, TRBD1 (6 bases). CDR1 KGHSH and CDR2 LQKENI come from the germline V gene. The CDR3 is 15 residues long. V shed 6 bases and J shed 5 bases, with 16 bases lying between them. The CDR3 here is CASSPTGPFNEKLFF. CDR3 DNA sequence: TGTGCCAGCTCTCCTACAGGGCCTTTCAATGAAAAACTGTTTTTT.

This sequence joins TRBV5-1 and TRBJ1-2; maybe TRBD1 (5 bases). Germline V gives CDR1 SGHRS, CDR2 YFSETQ. The CDR3 totals 14 residues. V was cut by 2 bases and J by 7 bases, with 15 bases left in between. CDR3 DNA sequence: TGCGCCAGCAGCTTTGGCTACGGGGGAGCTGGCTACACCTTC. The encoded protein is CASSFGYGGAGYTF. Full variable domain (outside the CDR3, taken from reference TRBV5-1 and TRBJ1-2): KAGVTQTPRYLIKTRGQQVTLSCSPISGHRSVSWYQQTPGQGLQFLFEYFSETQRNKGNFPGRFSGRQFSNSRSEMNVSTLELGDSALYLCASSFGYGGAGYTFGSGTRLTVV.

This chain uses TRBV6-5 with TRBJ2-7, with 7 bases fitting TRBD1. This CDR3 spans 16 amino acids. Per germline, CDR1 MNHEY and CDR2 SVGAGI. The V and J ends lost 0 bases and 3 bases, in that order; junction bases with no gene match: 8. CDR3 bases: TGTGCCAGCAGTTACTCGTCAAGGGGGCGCCTCTACGAGCAGTACTTC. Translation: CASSYSSRGRLYEQYF.

The chain joins TRBV9 to TRBJ1-6, with D perhaps matching TRBD1 (5 bases). Per the germline V gene, CDR1 is SGDLS and CDR2 is YYNGEE. The V and J ends lost 0 bases and 6 bases respectively, with 13 bases between them. The CDR3 has 16 amino acids. This CDR3 is CASSVAIGGANSPLHF. CDR3 coding DNA: TGTGCCAGCAGCGTAGCTATCGGAGGGGCTAATTCACCCCTCCACTTT. The full variable domain, completed using reference TRBV9 and TRBJ1-6, is DSGVTQTPKHLITATGQRVTLRCSPRSGDLSVYWYQQSLDQGLQFLIQYYNGEERAKGNILERFSAQQFPDLHSELNLSSLELGDSALYFCASSVAIGGANSPLHFGNGTRLTVT.

The rearrangement joins TRBV27 to TRBJ2-3; the D gene is possibly TRBD2 (6 bases). The CDR3 loop spans 14 amino acids. Germline V gene sequence: CDR1 MNHEY, CDR2 SMNVEV (reference sequence). The V end was cut by 2 bases, the J end by 6 bases, with 12 bases between. The CDR3 region has the DNA TGTGCCAGCAGTTTACGGGCCGGAGGGGATACGCAGTATTTT. Its protein product is CASSLRAGGDTQYF.

CDR3 protein: CASSKQGWNSPLHF. CDR3 DNA: TGTGCCAGCAGTAAACAGGGTTGGAATTCACCCCTCCACTTT. V and J are TRBV6-2 or TRBV6-3 and TRBJ1-6; possible D gene TRBD1, 6 bases. Germline-derived CDR1 and CDR2 are MNHEY and SVGEGT. The CDR3 runs to 14 residues. V was cut by 5 bases and J by 7 bases, with 12 bases left in between.